This section outlines one T cell receptor beta chain sequence together with its context. Its antigen remains unidentified. No much larger clonotype is one base removed from it; base qualities were not supplied. Trimmed from V: 11 bases; trimmed from J: 5 bases; junction bases lacking a gene match: 9. Including the terminal cysteine and phenylalanine, the CDR3 comprises 13 residues. Only CDR3 DNA is held: 39 bases, read in frame from base 1. Via the germline V gene, CDR1 is MDHEN and CDR2 SYDVKM. One collaborating source in Seattle enrolled patients during active infection and followed them longitudinally through the course of disease. Each collaborating institution followed its own protocols to collect whole blood in K2EDTA tubes. For TCRbeta analysis, collaborator samples were shipped as frozen whole blood, as isolated PBMCs, or as DNA extracted from either sample type. These data belong to a study of blood T cell repertoires in COVID-19 (dated by TCRdb to 2018 to 2021). Study-wide context: The collaborator samples originated in the United States, Italy and Spain and spanned the acute and convalescent phases of COVID-19. The prospective study material was composed of cDNA or gDNA derived from T cells, B-cell-depleted T cells, or PBMCs. Subjects who had been exposed to COVID-19, were actively infected with it, or had recovered from it provided the deeply sampled blood TCRbeta repertoires that made up the dataset. The repertoires were released in a freely available public database intended as a resource for research on the immune response to SARS-CoV-2. Samples were obtained from the ongoing ImmuneRACE study (first 160 participants) and from some 1,300 subjects provided by 6 global collaborators. A de-identified subject ID, COVID-19 status, age in years and sex were almost always included in the sample metadata. Where available, HLA class I and class II types were obtained from metadata supplied by the sample provider rather than from assay-based typing. Study-level results and caveats: The amount of clinical and demographic metadata varied by source and participant and was provided uncurated.

TCRbeta CDR3 regions were amplified from genomic DNA by means of the immunoSEQ Assay, a bias-controlled multiplex PCR. Regarding the original processing steps: The number of nucleated cells in each sample was estimated by amplification of reference gene primers within the assay. Sequence reads were collapsed and filtered to measure the absolute abundance of every unique TCRbeta CDR3 rearrangement. Productive Simpson clonality was computed per sample as the square root of Simpson's diversity index over productive rearrangements. TCRdb re-hosts the immuneACCESS table, in-frame sequences only. Its copies lack some clones; in the studies checked, an unresolved V gene accounts for under half of them, and the cause for the rest is not known. The V and J calls and the clone size are those of that table, but D and trimming were determined from the DNA. The table for this sample lists over 450,000 clones; roughly nine tenths of them were counted only once. The ten largest make up 7.8% of the sample.

This clonotype was sampled from a woman aged 45-65 years with COVID-19, enrolled during active disease. The V gene is TRBV28 and the J gene is TRBJ1-1; a stretch of 9 junction bases matches TRBD1. The sequenced sample was peripheral blood. The CDR3 reads as follows: CAAHTGGNTEAFF. DNA sequence: TGTGCCGCTCATACAGGGGGCAATACTGAAGCTTTCTTT.